These 8 T cell receptor beta chains came from one sample sequenced in a study of cytomegalovirus exposure and HLA in healthy donors. This PCR relied on a set of 60 Vbeta primers and 13 Jbeta primers. Profiling relied on immunoSEQ multiplex PCR, and the TCRdb table lists in-frame clones only, not all of them. The data show approximately 100,000 clones, more than 75% seen once. The source material was PBMCs. All receptors come from a woman aged 35 to 49 in good health and CMV-seropositive.

J is TRBJ1-6 and V is TRBV6-5; 8 positions match TRBD1. After removal of 5 bases from V and 6 bases from J, the junction contained 6 bases not matched to a gene. Germline CDR1 reads MNHEY; CDR2 reads SVGAGI. The CDR3 has 15 residues. The CDR3 DNA reads TGTGCCAGCAGTATACGACAGGGGACTAATTCACCCCTCCACTTT. It specifies CASSIRQGTNSPLHF.

V and J are TRBV9 and TRBJ1-1; no definite D call. V was pared by 3 bases and J by 4 bases, with 10 bases between. The length of the CDR3 is 13 residues. CDR1 is SGDLS and CDR2 is YYNGEE in the germline V gene. CDR3 region: CASSAHTFTEAFF. In DNA form, the CDR3 reads TGTGCCAGCAGCGCCCACACGTTCACTGAAGCTTTCTTT.

Concerning this clone itself: One junction end does not reproduce the germline sequence, and a read error may be involved. The rearrangement links TRBV7-7 to TRBJ1-4; 8 nucleotides line up with TRBD1. Germline loops: CDR1 SSHAT, CDR2 FNYEAQ (reference sequence). This CDR3 is 15 amino acids long. CDR3 DNA: TGTGCCAGCAGTTTAGGACAGGGATTGGGTGAAAAACTGTTTTTT. As protein: CASSLGQGLGEKLFF.

The chain has TRBV5-1 and TRBJ2-1; D is perhaps TRBD1 (5 bases). Trimming stripped 4 bases from V and 9 bases from J, with 23 bases between. The germline V gene encodes CDR1 SGHRS and CDR2 YFSETQ. The CDR3 has 16 amino acids. CDR3 DNA sequence: TGCGCCAGCAGCCCGGCGACAGTTATTGGTTCTGGTGAGCAGTTCTTC. This codes for CASSPATVIGSGEQFF.

The chain is built from TRBV19 and TRBJ2-7; tentative D call: TRBD1 (6 bases). V was pared by 5 bases and J by 2 bases, with 10 bases between. The CDR3 consists of 13 residues. From germline, CDR1 is LNHDA and CDR2 SQIVND (reference sequence). The CDR3 sequence is CASSVTGTYEQYF. The DNA of the CDR3 is TGTGCCAGTAGTGTCACAGGGACCTACGAGCAGTACTTC.

This chain joins TRBV25-1 and TRBJ1-3; tentative D call: TRBD1 (6 bases). This CDR3 spans 16 amino acids. With 4 bases removed from V and 2 bases from J, the gap between germline ends came to 15 bases. Germline loops: CDR1 MGHDK, CDR2 SYGVNS. DNA for the CDR3: TGTGCCAGCAGTGGTACAGGGAGAGACGCTGGAAACACCATATATTTT. As protein: CASSGTGRDAGNTIYF.

The chain links TRBV6-1 to TRBJ2-2; 7 bases match TRBD1. Germline V CDR1 and CDR2: MNHNS, SASEGT. The CDR3 runs to 15 residues. Trimming took 3 bases from V and 4 from J; bases not matched to a gene: 5. CDR3 in DNA: TGTGCCAGCAGTGACCGACAGGGAGCCACCGGGGAGCTGTTTTTT. Protein product: CASSDRQGATGELFF.

The chain employs TRBV10-3 and TRBJ1-1; D unresolved. Germline CDR1 ENHRY, CDR2 SYGVKD. With 1 base removed from V and 1 base from J, the gap between germline ends came to 7 bases. The CDR3 runs to 14 residues. The CDR3 sequence: CAISEFEGNTEAFF. The CDR3 DNA reads as TGTGCCATCAGTGAGTTTGAGGGGAACACTGAAGCTTTCTTT.